The 22 T cell receptor beta chains listed next were all sequenced from one sample in a study of cytomegalovirus exposure and HLA in healthy donors. The PCR employed 60 Vbeta primers together with 13 Jbeta primers. The assay was immunoSEQ multiplex PCR, and TCRdb's table has in-frame clones only and misses some. The sample contains about 130,000 clones, around four fifths of which appear only once. Sample: PBMCs. The receptors stem from a woman aged 40-49 years in good health and CMV-seropositive.

The chain has TRBV10-2 and TRBJ1-5, with 9 bases fitting TRBD1. Trimming at V came to 11 bases and at J to 4 bases, leaving 6 bases not matched to a gene. The CDR3 consists of 13 residues. Germline V gene data show CDR1 as WSHSY and CDR2 as SAAADI. The CDR3 sequence is CAGGTGLNQPQHF. For the CDR3, the DNA is TGCGCCGGGGGGACAGGGCTAAATCAGCCCCAGCATTTT.

The table lists this clone with a count of one. The chain uses TRBV4-2 and TRBJ2-7; no firm D call. The germline V gene encodes CDR1 LGHNA and CDR2 YNFKEQ. Trimming stripped 1 base from V and 0 bases from J, with 10 bases between. The CDR3 totals 15 residues. CDR3 residues: CASSQAPSSSYEQYF. In nucleotides, the CDR3 is TGTGCCAGCAGCCAAGCCCCTTCGAGCTCCTACGAGCAGTACTTC.

The chain links TRBV7-3 to TRBJ2-3; tentative D call: TRBD2 (6 bases). CDR3 size: 15 residues. With 5 bases removed from V and 3 bases from J, the gap between germline ends came to 15 bases. The V gene's germline CDR1 is SGHTA and CDR2 FQGTGA. CDR3 region: CASSGGRISTDTQYF. CDR3 sequence (DNA): TGTGCCAGCAGCGGGGGGAGAATTTCAACAGATACGCAGTATTTT.

This clone was seen a few times. The chain recombines TRBV9 with TRBJ2-7, with 7 positions matching TRBD2. The CDR3 is made up of 15 amino acids. Germline V lookup: CDR1 SGDLS, CDR2 YYNGEE. V dropped 0 bases and J dropped 6; count of bases not matched to a gene: 9. This chain's CDR3 is CASSVASAGEREQYF. The CDR3 DNA reads TGTGCCAGCAGCGTAGCTTCGGCGGGGGAGCGCGAGCAGTACTTC.

In its sample, this clone was seen a few times. The chain couples TRBV6-5 to TRBJ1-5, with D unclear. Germline values: CDR1 MNHEY, CDR2 SVGAGI. The CDR3 totals 14 residues. Trimming shortened V by 5 bases and J by 0 bases, and 8 bases separated the two germline ends. The CDR3 nucleotides read TGTGCCAGCAGTGTCACAGATAGCAATCAGCCCCAGCATTTT. As protein: CASSVTDSNQPQHF.

The gene calls are TRBV11-2 and TRBJ2-4; 12 nucleotides line up with TRBD2. Germline trimming cut 1 base from V and 5 bases from J; bases unmatched to any gene: 9. The CDR3 totals 18 residues. Germline lookup yields CDR1 SGHAT and CDR2 FQNNGV. The DNA of the CDR3 is TGTGCCAGCAGCTTAGTGTTTGGGACTAGCGGGTCTGAAAACATTCAGTACTTC. Amino acid sequence: CASSLVFGTSGSENIQYF.

This sequence joins TRBV7-8 and TRBJ2-7, with a tentative D call TRBD2 (6 bases). This CDR3 is built from 14 residues. Germline CDR1 is SGHVS and CDR2 is FQNEAQ. V dropped 5 bases and J dropped 6 bases, with 17 bases sitting between them. The CDR3 protein is CASSPASVGGEQYF. The CDR3 bases are TGTGCCAGCAGCCCCGCTAGCGTTGGCGGCGAGCAGTACTTC.

The genes are TRBV19 and TRBJ2-1; 7 bases match TRBD2. The CDR3 loop spans 16 amino acids. Germline V gives CDR1 LNHDA, CDR2 SQIVND (reference sequence). The trim removed 3 bases at V and 4 bases at J, leaving 9 bases unmatched. The CDR3 region is CASSMGAGRVYNEQFF. Here the CDR3 DNA reads TGTGCCAGTAGTATGGGAGCGGGACGGGTGTACAATGAGCAGTTCTTC.

This clone showed up just a few times. V gene TRBV19 combines with J gene TRBJ2-5; maybe TRBD2 (5 bases). Between the trimmed V and J ends, which lost 6 bases and 4 bases, there was a span of 9 bases. The CDR3 spans 12 residues. Germline lookup yields CDR1 LNHDA and CDR2 SQIVND (reference sequence). As DNA, the CDR3 is TGTGCCAGTAGGCTCAGCGGAGAGACCCAGTACTTC. Translated: CASRLSGETQYF.

The CDR3 is CASSHRQGHMNTEAFF. The CDR3 DNA follows: TGCGCCAGCAGCCACCGACAGGGTCATATGAACACTGAAGCTTTCTTT. The rearrangement joins TRBV4-1 to TRBJ1-1; 7 nucleotides line up with TRBD1. CDR1 is MGHRA, CDR2 YSYEKL, per germline. Unmatched junction bases numbered 7, after V lost 3 bases and J lost 0 bases. The CDR3 length is 16 residues.

This clone was seen once. One junction end disagrees with the germline gene, perhaps due to a read error. The V call is TRBV7-7, the J call TRBJ1-1, with D possibly being TRBD1 (5 bases). Germline V CDR1 and CDR2: SSHAT, FNYEAQ (reference sequence). There are 13 residues in the CDR3. CDR3 bases: TGTGCTAGCAGTATAGGGGAGAACACTGAAGCTTTCTTT. Translating it yields CASSIGENTEAFF.

The chain recombines TRBV28 with TRBJ1-1, with D maybe TRBD1 (6 bases). CDR1 MDHEN and CDR2 SYDVKM come from the germline V gene. Trimming took off 3 bases at V and 1 base at J, with 21 bases between the two ends. The CDR3 runs to 18 residues. This CDR3 reads CASSLPGHPSLQNTEAFF. Here the CDR3 DNA reads TGTGCCAGCAGTTTGCCGGGACACCCGTCTTTACAGAACACTGAAGCTTTCTTT.

The V gene is TRBV15, the J gene TRBJ2-3; 7 positions match TRBD2. The germline V gene encodes CDR1 LNHNV and CDR2 YYDKDF (reference sequence). V shed 4 bases, J shed 7 bases, and the junction held 11 bases outside the gene matches. The length of the CDR3 is 15 residues. Here the CDR3 reads CATSTNRGVLNTQYF. CDR3 in DNA: TGTGCCACCAGCACCAACCGGGGGGTTCTCAATACGCAGTATTTT.

CDR3 protein: CASSLVGDRVSPLHF. DNA of the CDR3: TGCGCCAGCAGCTTGGTGGGAGACAGGGTTTCACCCCTCCACTTT. The chain couples TRBV5-1 to TRBJ1-6, with 7 bases that match TRBD1. The CDR3 covers 15 residues. With 0 bases clipped from V and 9 bases from J, the junction kept 6 bases outside the gene matches. Germline V CDR1 and CDR2: SGHRS, YFSETQ.

V gene TRBV10-3 combines with J gene TRBJ1-2, with TRBD1 matching 9 bases. Germline-derived CDR1 and CDR2 are ENHRY and SYGVKD. V was pared by 0 bases and J by 3 bases, with 2 bases of the junction left unmatched. The CDR3 length is 15 residues. CDR3 region: CAISESGQGHYGYTF. CDR3 DNA: TGTGCCATCAGTGAGTCGGGACAGGGACACTATGGCTACACCTTC.

The chain uses TRBV5-1 and TRBJ2-2; 8 positions match TRBD2. J lost 4 bases, V lost 3 bases, and 8 bases had no gene match. The CDR3 consists of 16 residues. Per the germline V gene, CDR1 is SGHRS and CDR2 is YFSETQ. CDR3 sequence: CASSYFGGGRTGELFF. For the CDR3, the DNA is TGCGCCAGCAGCTATTTCGGGGGGGGCCGCACCGGGGAGCTGTTTTTT.

This chain links TRBV9 with TRBJ1-2, with 9 bases lining up with TRBD1. Germline values: CDR1 SGDLS, CDR2 YYNGEE. V lost 2 bases, J lost 3 bases, and 5 bases stayed unmatched. The length of the CDR3 is 15 residues. This chain's CDR3 is CASSVGTGFDYGYTF. In DNA form, the CDR3 reads TGTGCCAGCAGCGTGGGGACAGGGTTTGACTATGGCTACACCTTC.

This clone appeared a single time. One end of the junction is discordant with germline, which a read error may explain. This chain links TRBV7-7 with TRBJ1-4; 9 bases match TRBD1. The germline V gene has CDR1 SSHAT and CDR2 FNYEAQ (reference sequence). The CDR3 sequence is 15 residues long. CDR3 residues: CASSARTGVYEKLFF. The CDR3 DNA reads as TGTGCTAGCAGCGCGAGGACAGGGGTTTACGAAAAACTGTTTTTT.

The chain recombines TRBV9 with TRBJ2-5; 9 bases agree with TRBD1. The CDR3 totals 16 residues. CDR1 and CDR2 from the germline V gene are SGDLS and YYNGEE. V shed 4 bases and J 4 bases; nucleotides not matched to a gene: 11. The chain's CDR3 is CASSPSGTGKRETQYF. CDR3 DNA sequence: TGTGCCAGCAGCCCATCCGGGACAGGGAAGCGAGAGACCCAGTACTTC.

This chain connects TRBV7-9 to TRBJ1-2, with TRBD1 matching 9 bases. The CDR3 spans 15 residues. Losses at the gene ends were 5 bases for V and 6 bases for J; bases not matched to a gene: 10. Germline V gives CDR1 SEHNR, CDR2 FQNEAQ (reference sequence). CDR3 in DNA: TGTGCCAGCAGCCCCCCCCCGGGACAGGGCAATGGCTACACCTTC. Translation gives CASSPPPGQGNGYTF.

V gene TRBV28 combines with J gene TRBJ2-5; 11 bases are a match to TRBD2. The J call is doubtful: the DNA matches TRBJ2-7 better. From germline, CDR1 is MDHEN and CDR2 SYDVKM. CDR3 size: 14 residues. The CDR3 protein is CASKVTSGVYEQYF. In DNA, the CDR3 is TGTGCCAGCAAGGTGACTAGCGGGGTTTACGAGCAGTACTTC.

The chain employs TRBV11-3 and TRBJ2-3, with TRBD2 matching 7 bases. The CDR3 loop spans 14 amino acids. Unmatched junction bases numbered 2, after V lost 1 base and J lost 4 bases. The germline gives CDR1 SGHNT, CDR2 YENEEA. This CDR3 reads CASSLGLAPDTQYF. CDR3 nucleotides: TGTGCCAGCAGCTTAGGACTAGCTCCAGATACGCAGTATTTT. The full variable domain, with the rest looked up from reference TRBV11-3 and TRBJ2-3, is EAGVVQSPRYKIIEKKQPVAFWCNPISGHNTLYWYLQNLGQGPELLIRYENEEAVDDSQLPKDRFSAERLKGVDSTLKIQPAELGDSAVYLCASSLGLAPDTQYFGPGTRLTVL.